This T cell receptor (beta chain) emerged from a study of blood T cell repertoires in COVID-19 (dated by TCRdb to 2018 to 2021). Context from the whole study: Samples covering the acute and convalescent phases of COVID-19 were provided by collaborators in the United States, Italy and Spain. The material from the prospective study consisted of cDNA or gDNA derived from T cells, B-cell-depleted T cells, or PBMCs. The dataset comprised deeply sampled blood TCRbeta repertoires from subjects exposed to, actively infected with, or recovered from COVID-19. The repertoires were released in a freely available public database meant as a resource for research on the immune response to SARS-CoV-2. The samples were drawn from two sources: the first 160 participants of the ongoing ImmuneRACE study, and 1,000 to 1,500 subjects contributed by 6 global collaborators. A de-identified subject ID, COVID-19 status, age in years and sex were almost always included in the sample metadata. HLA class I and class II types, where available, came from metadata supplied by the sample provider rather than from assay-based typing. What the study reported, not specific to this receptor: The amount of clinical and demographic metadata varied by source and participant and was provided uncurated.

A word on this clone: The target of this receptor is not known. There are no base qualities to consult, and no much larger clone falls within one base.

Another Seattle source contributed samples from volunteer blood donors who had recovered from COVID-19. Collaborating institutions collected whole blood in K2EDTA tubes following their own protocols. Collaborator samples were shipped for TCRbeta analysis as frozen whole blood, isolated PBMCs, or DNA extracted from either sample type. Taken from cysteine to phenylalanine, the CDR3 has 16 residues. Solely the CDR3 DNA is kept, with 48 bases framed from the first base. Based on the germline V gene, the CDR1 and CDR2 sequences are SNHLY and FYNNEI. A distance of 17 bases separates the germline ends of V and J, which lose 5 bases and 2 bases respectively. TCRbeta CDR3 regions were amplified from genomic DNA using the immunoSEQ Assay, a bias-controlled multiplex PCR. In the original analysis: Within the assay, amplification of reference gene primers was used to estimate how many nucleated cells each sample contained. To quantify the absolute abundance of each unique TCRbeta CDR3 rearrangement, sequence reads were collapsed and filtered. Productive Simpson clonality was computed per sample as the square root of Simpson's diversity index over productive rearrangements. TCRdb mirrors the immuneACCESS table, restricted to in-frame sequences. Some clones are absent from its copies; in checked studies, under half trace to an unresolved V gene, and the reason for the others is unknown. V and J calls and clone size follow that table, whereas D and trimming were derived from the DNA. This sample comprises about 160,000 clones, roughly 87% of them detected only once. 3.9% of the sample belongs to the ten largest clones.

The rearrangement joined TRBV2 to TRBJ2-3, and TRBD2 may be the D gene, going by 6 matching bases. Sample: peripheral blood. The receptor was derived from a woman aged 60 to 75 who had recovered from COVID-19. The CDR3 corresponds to CASSLSGRLHTDTQYF. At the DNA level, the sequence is TGTGCCAGCAGTTTAAGCGGGCGACTTCACACAGATACGCAGTATTTT. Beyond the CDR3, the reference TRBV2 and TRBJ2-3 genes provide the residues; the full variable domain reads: EPEVTQTPSHQVTQMGQEVILRCVPISNHLYFYWYRQILGQKVEFLVSFYNNEISEKSEIFDDQFSVERPDGSNFTLKIRSTKLEDSAMYFCASSLSGRLHTDTQYFGPGTRLTVL.